A single sample is the source of the 20 T cell receptor beta chains below, sequenced in a study of blood T cell repertoires in COVID-19. Sequencing was performed with immunoSEQ multiplex PCR; in TCRdb, only in-frame clones are kept and a portion is missing. The table records tens of thousands of clones, about 86% of them present only once. The sample was PBMCs or T cells enriched from blood (not recorded which). These receptors originate from a woman aged 45-65 years who had recovered from COVID-19.

The rearrangement uses TRBV6-5 and TRBJ1-1; possible D gene TRBD1, 6 bases. V lost 6 bases to trimming and J lost 6 bases, with 14 bases between them. Germline CDR1 and CDR2: MNHEY and SVGAGI. The CDR3 loop spans 13 amino acids. In nucleotides, the CDR3 is TGTGCCAGCAGCACAGGGCCCAAAGCTGAAGCTTTCTTT. It is translated as CASSTGPKAEAFF.

Relative to its sample, this clone is medium-sized. The chain recombines TRBV6-2 or TRBV6-3 with TRBJ2-5; TRBD1 matches at 7 bases. The CDR3 contains 17 residues. Germline V lookup: CDR1 MNHEY, CDR2 SVGEGT. V was pared by 0 bases and J by 2 bases, with 9 bases of the junction left unmatched. The DNA of the CDR3 is TGTGCCAGCAGTTACTCGATATTGACAGGGCAACAAGAGACCCAGTACTTC. Protein: CASSYSILTGQQETQYF.

This clone was counted between two and nine times. CDR3 DNA: TGTGCCAGCAGTCCGCGCGGGACTAGCGGGAGGTCCTACGAGCAGTACTTC. Residues: CASSPRGTSGRSYEQYF. The rearrangement joins TRBV6-6 to TRBJ2-7; 15 nucleotides align to TRBD2. CDR1 MNHNY and CDR2 SVGAGI come from the germline V gene (reference sequence). Trimming took 5 bases from V and 1 from J; bases not matched to a gene: 6. This CDR3 region has 17 residues.

The chain employs TRBV5-1 and TRBJ1-5; the D gene is possibly TRBD1 (5 bases). V shed 4 bases and J shed 5 bases, with 10 bases lying between them. The CDR3 runs to 13 residues. Germline V gene data show CDR1 as SGHRS and CDR2 as YFSETQ. The CDR3 bases are TGCGCCAGCAGCGGAGGGGACGATCAGCCCCAGCATTTT. Translated: CASSGGDDQPQHF.

This chain joins TRBV24-1 and TRBJ1-4; D gene unclear. Germline V lookup: CDR1 KGHDR, CDR2 SFDVKD. V was cut by 2 bases and J by 3 bases, with 9 bases left in between. This CDR3 spans 15 amino acids. CDR3 nucleotides: TGTGCCACCAGTGATTCGACACTGGCTAATGAAAAACTGTTTTTT. This translates into CATSDSTLANEKLFF.

This clone was seen only once. The chain carries TRBV7-8 and TRBJ2-5; 7 nucleotides align to TRBD2. V was pared by 7 bases and J by 4 bases, with 9 bases of the junction left unmatched. The CDR3 has 14 residues. Germline values: CDR1 SGHVS, CDR2 FQNEAQ. The CDR3 DNA follows: TGTGCCAGCACCCACCTATGGGGGGGAGAGACCCAGTACTTC. Translating it yields CASTHLWGGETQYF.

V and J are TRBV5-1 and TRBJ2-3; 11 bases fit TRBD2. The CDR3 runs to 15 residues. J lost 3 bases, V lost 4 bases, and 4 bases had no gene match. Germline lookup yields CDR1 SGHRS and CDR2 YFSETQ. CDR3 region: CASSATSGVTDTQYF. The CDR3, as DNA: TGCGCCAGCAGCGCGACTAGCGGGGTAACAGATACGCAGTATTTT.

The genes are TRBV7-9 and TRBJ1-3, with a weak D call TRBD1 (6 bases). From germline, CDR1 is SEHNR and CDR2 FQNEAQ (reference sequence). V was shortened by 1 base and J by 2 bases, with 9 bases between the two germline ends. This CDR3 is built from 15 residues. The CDR3 DNA sequence: TGTGCCAGCAGCTTAGGAGGGGGAACTGGAAACACCATATATTTT. Translating gives CASSLGGGTGNTIYF.

The V and J genes are TRBV5-6 and TRBJ1-2; D unresolved. Germline loops: CDR1 SGHDT, CDR2 YYEEEE. This CDR3 has 12 residues. The V end was cut by 2 bases, the J end by 7 bases, with 9 bases between. This chain's CDR3 is CASSFSAAGYTF. The CDR3 DNA reads as TGTGCCAGCAGCTTTTCCGCGGCTGGCTACACCTTC.

The chain carries TRBV29-1 and TRBJ2-1; possible D gene TRBD2, 5 bases. The germline V gene has CDR1 SQVTM and CDR2 ANQGSEA. The V end lost 7 bases, the J end lost 5 bases, and 18 bases lay between the germline ends. CDR3 length: 14 residues. The CDR3 DNA is TGCAGCGCCGGGCGGCTAGCTTCAAACAATGAGCAGTTCTTC. Protein sequence: CSAGRLASNNEQFF.

V and J are TRBV18 and TRBJ2-7; D possibly corresponds to TRBD2 (5 bases). Looked up from germline, CDR1 is KGHSH and CDR2 is LQKENI. The CDR3 covers 14 residues. V was pared by 0 bases and J by 2 bases, with 8 bases between. CDR3 coding DNA: TGTGCCAGCTCACCACCCTTCGGGACCTACGAGCAGTACTTC. Residues: CASSPPFGTYEQYF.

This clone appeared once. The chain carries TRBV3-1 (or the pseudogene TRBV3-2) and TRBJ1-2, with TRBD1 matching 7 bases. V was pared by 0 bases and J by 5 bases, with 3 bases of the junction left unmatched. The CDR3 consists of 14 residues. Germline V gene data show CDR1 as LGHDT and CDR2 as YNNKEL (reference sequence). The CDR3 nucleotides read TGTGCCAGCAGCCAAGATCTCAGGGGGTATGGCTACACCTTC. It codes for CASSQDLRGYGYTF.

CDR3: CASSLPGAINNEQFF. The DNA of the CDR3 is TGTGCCAGCAGCTTGCCGGGAGCAATAAACAATGAGCAGTTCTTC. The genes are TRBV28 and TRBJ2-1; tentatively, D is TRBD2 (6 bases). This CDR3 contains 15 residues. Germline values: CDR1 MDHEN, CDR2 SYDVKM. V was cut by 6 bases and J by 5 bases, with 17 bases left in between.

The genes are TRBV7-2 and TRBJ2-2, with 10 bases aligning to TRBD2. The CDR3 is 18 amino acids. Trimming removed 5 bases from V and 0 bases from J; junction bases left unmatched: 9. The germline gives CDR1 SGHTA, CDR2 FQGNSA. The CDR3 is CASSEYPTSGPNTGELFF. DNA of the CDR3: TGTGCCAGCAGCGAATACCCGACTAGCGGGCCGAACACCGGGGAGCTGTTTTTT.

The chain joins TRBV18 to TRBJ1-1; no definite D call. Trimming took off 1 base at V and 0 bases at J, with 18 bases between the two ends. Germline-derived CDR1 and CDR2 are KGHSH and LQKENI. There are 18 residues in the CDR3. CDR3 amino acids: CASSPQAGYPGVNTEAFF. The CDR3, as DNA: TGTGCCAGCTCACCACAGGCCGGATACCCCGGGGTGAACACTGAAGCTTTCTTT.

The chain combines TRBV4-2 with TRBJ2-1, with 7 bases identical to TRBD1. The CDR3 contains 15 residues. V dropped 1 base and J dropped 6; count of bases not matched to a gene: 6. CDR1 is LGHNA and CDR2 is YNFKEQ in the germline V gene. The CDR3 is CASSQADRARNEQFF. The CDR3 bases are TGTGCCAGCAGCCAAGCTGACAGGGCCCGCAATGAGCAGTTCTTC.

Worth noting for this clone: The DNA is omitted, as the CDR3 cannot be located on it reliably, and the CDR3 follows TCRdb's listing. The chain links TRBV4-3 to TRBJ2-7; the D segment call TRBD1 is taken from the table without a DNA check. The CDR3 contains 14 residues when both ends are counted. Germline-derived CDR1 and CDR2 are LGHNA and YSLEER. The CDR3 region is CASSQDWAGGTRYF.

V usage is TRBV7-9 and J usage is TRBJ1-4; 8 bases agree with TRBD1. The V segment lost 5 bases and the J segment 7 bases; nucleotides outside the gene matches: 6. In germline, CDR1 is SEHNR, CDR2 FQNEAQ (reference sequence). The CDR3 spans 14 residues. The CDR3 DNA sequence: TGTGCCAGCAGCATAACAGGGGGAGGTGAAAAACTGTTTTTT. It translates to CASSITGGGEKLFF.

Only one count was recorded for this clone. V usage is TRBV7-2 and J usage is TRBJ1-6, with no clear D. Germline CDR1 is SGHTA and CDR2 is FQGNSA. This CDR3 spans 17 amino acids. Trimming removed 1 base from V and 0 bases from J, with 10 bases in between. CDR3 sequence reads: CASSLGLLSSYNSPLHF. CDR3 bases: TGTGCCAGCAGCTTAGGACTCCTGTCCTCCTATAATTCACCCCTCCACTTT.

The chain's CDR3 is CASTPAAGAYNEQFF. As DNA, the CDR3 is TGTGCCAGCACCCCAGCGGCAGGCGCCTACAATGAGCAGTTCTTC. The chain couples TRBV28 to TRBJ2-1, with D perhaps matching TRBD2 (5 bases). With 7 bases removed from V and 2 bases from J, the gap between germline ends came to 15 bases. Germline V gene data show CDR1 as MDHEN and CDR2 as SYDVKM. CDR3 length equals 15 residues.